These 24 T cell receptor beta chains were all obtained from the same sample, sequenced in a study of Graves' ophthalmopathy and Graves' hyperthyroidism. Amplified material comprised TCR beta CDR3 regions derived from RNA transcripts. HTBI-primed RT-PCR formed the first round, and a multiplex PCR formed the second. TCRdb passed the multiplex PCR reads through MiXCR, listing each CDR3 protein once. The sample has about 1.2 million distinct CDR3 sequences; about two fifths are singletons. The sample consisted of peripheral blood or thyroid tissue (not recorded which). The receptor source for this set is an adult man with Graves' hyperthyroidism.

The chain couples TRBV5-5 to TRBJ2-7; tentatively, D is TRBD2 (6 bases). Looked up from germline, CDR1 is SGHKS and CDR2 is YYEKEE (reference sequence). The CDR3 length is 14 residues. V was clipped by 4 bases and J by 6 bases, with 17 bases between them. CDR3 nucleotides: TGTGCCAGCAGCCGACCGGGACTTGCCTCCGAGCAGTACTTC. Its translation: CASSRPGLASEQYF.

There are many counts of this clonotype. The chain employs TRBV29-1 and TRBJ2-5; D uncertain. Germline loops: CDR1 SQVTM, CDR2 ANQGSEA. V dropped 0 bases and J dropped 5 bases, with 10 bases sitting between them. The CDR3 contains 13 residues. The CDR3 DNA is TGCAGCGTTGAAGATCGGCTAGTTGAGACCCAGTACTTC. Translated: CSVEDRLVETQYF.

This clonotype was observed at least ten times. The chain has TRBV6-5 and TRBJ1-3; D not resolved. Germline V lookup: CDR1 MNHEY, CDR2 SVGAGI. V was cut by 0 bases and J by 0 bases, with 6 bases left in between. CDR3 length: 15 amino acids. The CDR3 sequence is CASSYSGISGNTIYF. As DNA, the CDR3 is TGTGCCAGCAGTTACTCTGGCATCTCTGGAAACACCATATATTTT.

In its sample, this clonotype was seen many times. The rearrangement uses TRBV20-1 and TRBJ1-5; D uncertain. CDR3 length equals 12 residues. V lost 1 base, J lost 13 bases, and 14 bases lay in between. Germline V gene lookup returns CDR1 DFQATT and CDR2 SNEGSKA (reference sequence). CDR3 nucleotide sequence: TGCAGTGCTAGAGGTCTGGTGGTGGCGCAGCATTTT. Residues: CSARGLVVAQHF.

The table lists this clonotype with many counts. The rearrangement links TRBV12-3 or TRBV12-4 to TRBJ1-6, with 10 bases identical to TRBD1. V lost 7 bases and J lost 7; bases outside the gene matches: 4. This CDR3 region has 14 residues. DNA of the CDR3: TGTGCCAGCACCAGGACAGGGGGAAATTCACCCCTCCACTTT. As protein: CASTRTGGNSPLHF.

This chain links TRBV28 with TRBJ2-7; the match to TRBD2 covers 16 bases. From germline, CDR1 is MDHEN and CDR2 SYDVKM. The ends lost 2 bases at V and 6 bases at J; junction bases unmatched: 7. This CDR3 is built from 17 residues. CDR3 sequence reads: CASSLGTSGRATSEQYF. The CDR3 DNA sequence: TGTGCCAGCAGTTTAGGGACTAGCGGGAGGGCCACATCCGAGCAGTACTTC.

This chain connects TRBV5-1 to TRBJ2-5; D gene ambiguous. The CDR3 extends over 15 amino acids. The V and J ends lost 0 bases and 5 bases respectively, with 14 bases between them. Germline values: CDR1 SGHRS, CDR2 YFSETQ. The CDR3 loop reads CASSLDVVGSETQYF. The DNA of the CDR3 is TGCGCCAGCAGCTTGGATGTGGTTGGAAGCGAGACCCAGTACTTC.

The chain recombines TRBV2 with TRBJ1-2; D is possibly TRBD1 (5 bases). CDR1 is SNHLY, CDR2 FYNNEI, per germline. CDR3 size: 16 residues. Trimming pared 4 bases from V and 0 bases from J, leaving 15 bases between. In DNA form, the CDR3 reads TGTGCCAGCAGTGTAGGGGCCTTGCTAGCTAACTATGGCTACACCTTC. It is translated as CASSVGALLANYGYTF.

This clonotype occurred many times. The CDR3 coding sequence is TGCAGCGTTGAGAGGGACAGGGCCTTAGGGGAGACCCAGTACTTC. Encoded protein: CSVERDRALGETQYF. The chain has TRBV29-1 and TRBJ2-5, with 9 bases identical to TRBD1. There are 15 residues in the CDR3. Germline trimming cut 3 bases from V and 5 bases from J; bases unmatched to any gene: 10. Per the germline V gene, CDR1 is SQVTM and CDR2 is ANQGSEA.

This clonotype was seen repeatedly, ten times or more. V is TRBV2 and J is TRBJ2-7; TRBD2 agrees at 12 bases. V lost 3 bases to trimming and J lost 1 base; unmatched junction nucleotides: 4. The CDR3 totals 16 residues. Looked up from germline, CDR1 is SNHLY and CDR2 is FYNNEI. As DNA, the CDR3 is TGTGCCAGCAGTGACAGACTAGCGGGGGTATCCTACGAGCAGTACTTC. This encodes CASSDRLAGVSYEQYF. The full variable domain, with the rest looked up from reference TRBV2 and TRBJ2-7, is EPEVTQTPSHQVTQMGQEVILRCVPISNHLYFYWYRQILGQKVEFLVSFYNNEISEKSEIFDDQFSVERPDGSNFTLKIRSTKLEDSAMYFCASSDRLAGVSYEQYFGPGTRLTVT.

The gene calls are TRBV2 and TRBJ2-7; TRBD1 aligns across 10 bases. Germline lookup yields CDR1 SNHLY and CDR2 FYNNEI. V lost 0 bases, J lost 1 base, and 9 bases stayed unmatched. The CDR3 sequence is 18 residues long. The CDR3 DNA follows: TGTGCCAGCAGTGAAGCGGGGGGACAGGGGCTGGATTCCTACGAGCAGTACTTC. Translation: CASSEAGGQGLDSYEQYF. The complete variable domain, with remaining parts taken from reference TRBV2 and TRBJ2-7, reads EPEVTQTPSHQVTQMGQEVILRCVPISNHLYFYWYRQILGQKVEFLVSFYNNEISEKSEIFDDQFSVERPDGSNFTLKIRSTKLEDSAMYFCASSEAGGQGLDSYEQYFGPGTRLTVT.

The chain links TRBV2 to TRBJ1-2; 9 nucleotides match TRBD1. Unmatched junction bases numbered 4, after V lost 6 bases and J lost 8 bases. The CDR3 consists of 12 residues. Germline V lookup: CDR1 SNHLY, CDR2 FYNNEI. The CDR3 bases are TGTGCCAGCAGGGGACAGGGCTTGGGCTACACCTTC. Translating it yields CASRGQGLGYTF.

This clonotype was found a few times. The chain joins TRBV11-2 to TRBJ2-7, with 12 bases matching TRBD1. Germline CDR1 reads SGHAT; CDR2 reads FQNNGV. There are 12 residues in the CDR3. V shed 5 bases and J 12 bases; nucleotides not matched to a gene: 5. The CDR3 here is CASSRGTGGMYF. The CDR3 coding sequence is TGTGCCAGCAGCAGGGGGACAGGGGGCATGTACTTC. The variable domain in full, completed from reference TRBV11-2 and TRBJ2-7, reads EAGVAQSPRYKIIEKRQSVAFWCNPISGHATLYWYQQILGQGPKLLIQFQNNGVVDDSQLPKDRFSAERLKGVDSTLKIQPAKLEDSAVYLCASSRGTGGMYFGPGTRLTVT.

The chain joins TRBV19 to TRBJ2-7; TRBD1 matches 7 bases. Per the germline V gene, CDR1 is LNHDA and CDR2 is SQIVND (reference sequence). J gave up 1 base and V 11 bases, and 5 bases lay outside the gene matches. The CDR3 is 12 amino acids. In DNA form, the CDR3 reads TGTGCCGGTAAACAGGGGTCCTACGAGCAGTACTTC. Translated: CAGKQGSYEQYF.

In its sample, this clonotype was seen many times. The chain employs TRBV7-8 and TRBJ2-5; tentatively, D is TRBD2 (6 bases). Trimming took off 5 bases at V and 4 bases at J, with 14 bases between the two ends. Looked up from germline, CDR1 is SGHVS and CDR2 is FQNEAQ. The CDR3 totals 14 residues. Here the CDR3 reads CASSVSGSRETQYF. The CDR3 DNA reads TGTGCCAGCAGCGTAAGCGGGTCTAGAGAGACCCAGTACTTC.

The chain recombines TRBV29-1 with TRBJ1-2; possible D gene TRBD1, 5 bases. Trimming shortened V by 6 bases and J by 8 bases, and 10 bases separated the two germline ends. The CDR3 length is 10 residues. Germline V gives CDR1 SQVTM, CDR2 ANQGSEA. The CDR3 sequence: CSVLRQGYTF. In DNA form, the CDR3 reads TGCAGCGTCTTACGACAGGGCTACACCTTC.

Ten or more counts support this clonotype. The V call is TRBV7-2, the J call TRBJ1-2; TRBD1 aligns across 7 bases. Trimming at V came to 4 bases and at J to 2 bases, leaving 4 bases not matched to a gene. Germline V gives CDR1 SGHTA, CDR2 FQGNSA. CDR3 length equals 14 residues. CDR3 DNA: TGTGCCAGCAGCTCAGACAGGGCGAACTATGGCTACACCTTC. It translates to CASSSDRANYGYTF.

In the case of this clonotype: A much larger clone is a single base away; this may be a read error. The chain employs TRBV7-9 and TRBJ1-2; D call uncertain. V was shortened by 3 bases and J by 4 bases, with 18 bases between the two germline ends. The CDR3 length is 16 residues. Germline V gene data show CDR1 as SEHNR and CDR2 as FQNEAQ (reference sequence). The CDR3 loop reads CASSFGPPTDPYGYTF. CDR3 nucleotides: TGTGCCAGCAGCTTCGGCCCGCCTACAGACCCCTATGGCTACACCTTC.

Only a few counts were recorded for this clonotype. The J gene is TRBJ2-5, the V gene TRBV10-3; no reliable D call. The CDR3 spans 14 residues. Trimming left V 5 bases short and J 1 base short, with 11 bases between. Germline V CDR1 and CDR2: ENHRY, SYGVKD. The CDR3 DNA reads TGTGCCATCAGTCCCAAAGGGTTCCAAGAGACCCAGTACTTC. This sequence encodes CAISPKGFQETQYF.

This clonotype was detected ten times or more. The J gene is TRBJ2-7, the V gene TRBV29-1; D gene ambiguous. V shed 4 bases and J shed 2 bases, with 12 bases lying between them. CDR1 SQVTM and CDR2 ANQGSEA come from the germline V gene. The CDR3 consists of 13 residues. The CDR3, as DNA: TGCAGCGTTGTATGGACGGTACCCTACGAGCAGTACTTC. Translated, it gives CSVVWTVPYEQYF.

On this clonotype: A much larger clone differs from this one at a single base, so this may be a read error. The gene calls are TRBV20-1 and TRBJ2-5; D perhaps matches TRBD1 (6 bases). The CDR3 has 12 residues. Germline V gene lookup returns CDR1 DFQATT and CDR2 SNEGSKA (reference sequence). The CDR3 is CSVRGGVGTQYF. Written as DNA, the CDR3 is TGCAGTGTTAGAGGGGGAGTCGGGACCCAGTACTTC.

CDR3 protein: CASSDSSRSEYGYTF. The DNA for the CDR3 is TGCGCCAGCAGTGACAGCTCTAGATCGGAGTATGGCTACACCTTC. The chain links TRBV10-1 to TRBJ1-2; D not resolved. Germline CDR1 and CDR2: WNHNN and SYGVQD (reference sequence). CDR3 length: 15 residues. The ends were cut back, 3 bases at V and 5 bases at J, with 16 bases in the middle.

The chain joins TRBV7-2 to TRBJ2-7; 9 bases agree with TRBD2. With 6 bases clipped from V and 5 bases from J, the junction kept 8 bases outside the gene matches. The CDR3 is made up of 14 amino acids. Germline values: CDR1 SGHTA, CDR2 FQGNSA. The CDR3 bases are TGTGCCAGCAGTAGAATAGCGGGGGCTAACGAGCAGTACTTC. Translating gives CASSRIAGANEQYF. Full variable domain (outside the CDR3, taken from reference TRBV7-2 and TRBJ2-7): GAGVSQSPSNKVTEKGKDVELRCDPISGHTALYWYRQSLGQGLEFLIYFQGNSAPDKSGLPSDRFSAERTGGSVSTLTIQRTQQEDSAVYLCASSRIAGANEQYFGPGTRLTVT.

This clonotype occurred many times. The chain combines TRBV19 with TRBJ2-7; 9 bases align to TRBD2. Trimming removed 3 bases from V and 6 bases from J; junction bases left unmatched: 6. The CDR3 loop spans 14 amino acids. Germline CDR1 and CDR2: LNHDA and SQIVND (reference sequence). CDR3 nucleotides: TGTGCCAGTAGTATGTTAGCGGGAGTGAGCGAGCAGTACTTC. Its translation is CASSMLAGVSEQYF.